This TCR beta chain was documented in a study of shared clonotypes between healthy human individuals. Naive CD8 cells lacked CD45RO and underwent positive selection for CCR7, leaving out terminally differentiated effector memory CD45RA+ cells. Clones were read by immunoSEQ multiplex PCR, and TCRdb kept only the in-frame ones, dropping some. The sample shows a few hundred thousand clones, nearly 97% of them seen only once. The sample was naive CD8+ T cells sorted from blood. This receptor was taken from a woman in her twenties or thirties in good health.

The CDR3 region is CASSFSPGRGATQYF. For the CDR3, the DNA is TGTGCCAGCAGTTTTTCTCCGGGACGGGGGGCGACCCAGTACTTC. The chain links TRBV28 to TRBJ2-5; D perhaps matches TRBD2 (7 bases). Germline V CDR1 and CDR2: MDHEN, SYDVKM. Trimming stripped 3 bases from V and 7 bases from J, with 18 bases between. The CDR3 covers 15 residues.